The 13 T cell receptor beta chains below all came from one sample that was sequenced in a study of T cell changes during pregnancy in multiple sclerosis. Profiled with immunoSEQ multiplex PCR; TCRdb holds only in-frame clones, not every one. This sample carries about 24,000 clones, 90% of them seen once, and the ten largest clones take 9% to 9.5%. The input for sequencing was CD8+ T cells from peripheral blood mononuclear cells, taken in the third trimester of pregnancy. Source of these receptors: a female donor in good health, enrolled as a control in a pregnancy study.

The chain joins TRBV4-1 to TRBJ2-1; 8 bases map to TRBD1. Trimming took 4 bases from V and 8 from J; bases not matched to a gene: 4. Germline V CDR1 and CDR2: MGHRA, YSYEKL. This CDR3 region has 13 residues. CDR3 residues: CASSLTGDHEQFF. The CDR3 DNA follows: TGCGCCAGCAGCCTGACAGGGGACCATGAGCAGTTCTTC.

The rearrangement joins TRBV7-9 to TRBJ1-3, with 7 bases that match TRBD1. CDR1 and CDR2 (germline): SEHNR, FQNEAQ (reference sequence). Trimming at V came to 4 bases and at J to 1 base, leaving 4 bases not matched to a gene. The CDR3 runs to 15 residues. The CDR3 here is CASSSSTGSGNTIYF. CDR3 coding DNA: TGTGCCAGCAGCTCGTCGACAGGGTCTGGAAACACCATATATTTT.

V and J are TRBV19 and TRBJ1-2; 7 nucleotides align to TRBD1. Germline-derived CDR1 and CDR2 are LNHDA and SQIVND (reference sequence). The CDR3 spans 16 residues. The V and J ends lost 6 bases and 2 bases, in that order; junction bases with no gene match: 12. The CDR3 region has the DNA TGTGCCAGTAGCCAACCCGGGAAGGGACAGAACTATGGCTACACCTTC. Protein sequence: CASSQPGKGQNYGYTF.

The rearrangement uses TRBV29-1 and TRBJ2-7, with TRBD1 matching 7 bases. CDR3 length: 14 amino acids. Germline-derived CDR1 and CDR2 are SQVTM and ANQGSEA. J lost 3 bases, V lost 3 bases, and 8 bases had no gene match. The CDR3 is CSVEGVGGNYEQYF. Here the CDR3 DNA reads TGCAGCGTTGAGGGGGTAGGGGGCAACTACGAGCAGTACTTC.

This chain uses TRBV5-6 with TRBJ1-5; maybe TRBD1 (5 bases). The germline gives CDR1 SGHDT, CDR2 YYEEEE. This CDR3 contains 12 residues. Trimming pared 3 bases from V and 4 bases from J, leaving 5 bases between. CDR3 amino acids: CASSYRNQPQHF. The CDR3 nucleotides read TGTGCCAGCAGCTACAGGAATCAGCCCCAGCATTTT.

The chain carries TRBV5-4 and TRBJ1-2, with D maybe TRBD1 (6 bases). Looked up from germline, CDR1 is SGHNT and CDR2 is YYREEE (reference sequence). With 1 base removed from V and 6 bases from J, the gap between germline ends came to 19 bases. The length of the CDR3 is 16 residues. The CDR3 bases are TGTGCCAGCAGCTTGTTTTACAGGGCCGTAGTGGATGGCTACACCTTC. Its protein product is CASSLFYRAVVDGYTF.

The chain recombines TRBV5-4 with TRBJ2-7; possibly TRBD1 for D (6 bases). The V and J ends lost 3 bases and 7 bases respectively, with 14 bases between them. Germline CDR1 is SGHNT and CDR2 is YYREEE (reference sequence). This CDR3 comprises 13 residues. CDR3 DNA: TGTGCCAGCAGCTATATTCCGGGACATGAGCAGTACTTC. Encoded protein: CASSYIPGHEQYF.

The chain combines TRBV27 with TRBJ1-2; D is possibly TRBD1 (5 bases). The CDR3 runs to 14 residues. V lost 2 bases, J lost 4 bases, and 11 bases lay in between. Germline V gene sequence: CDR1 MNHEY, CDR2 SMNVEV (reference sequence). The CDR3 DNA reads TGTGCCAGCAGTTTAAATAGGGGCAGCTATGGCTACACCTTC. Protein product: CASSLNRGSYGYTF.

The CDR3 nucleotides read TGTGCCAGTAGTTTTCGGAGCACTGAAGCTTTCTTT. As protein: CASSFRSTEAFF. V and J are TRBV19 and TRBJ1-1; D is unclear. Germline-derived CDR1 and CDR2 are LNHDA and SQIVND (reference sequence). Trimming took off 5 bases at V and 4 bases at J, with 8 bases between the two ends. The CDR3 runs 12 residues.

The chain links TRBV27 to TRBJ2-1, with D maybe TRBD1 (6 bases). Trimming removed 8 bases from V and 10 bases from J, with 18 bases in between. Germline V lookup: CDR1 MNHEY, CDR2 SMNVEV (reference sequence). This CDR3 comprises 13 residues. The CDR3 is CASRGRGSQEQFF. The CDR3 region has the DNA TGTGCCAGCCGGGGCAGGGGTTCTCAAGAGCAGTTCTTC.

This clone was observed a single time. This chain joins TRBV7-9 and TRBJ1-3; D is possibly TRBD1 (5 bases). Germline CDR1 reads SEHNR; CDR2 reads FQNEAQ (reference sequence). The CDR3 contains 16 residues. The ends were cut back, 2 bases at V and 0 bases at J, with 11 bases in the middle. CDR3 coding DNA: TGTGCCAGCAGCTTATCAGGGCTAGACTCTGGAAACACCATATATTTT. Residues: CASSLSGLDSGNTIYF.

The chain employs TRBV19 and TRBJ2-5, with 7 positions matching TRBD2. The ends lost 7 bases at V and 3 bases at J; junction bases unmatched: 5. CDR3 length: 13 residues. Germline CDR1 reads LNHDA; CDR2 reads SQIVND (reference sequence). The CDR3 coding sequence is TGTGCCAGTATGAAAGCGGGGAAAGAGACCCAGTACTTC. As protein: CASMKAGKETQYF.

The chain uses TRBV6-1 and TRBJ2-1, with TRBD2 matching over 8 bases. The CDR3 covers 15 residues. The junction had 6 bases not matched to a gene; V was cut back by 5 bases and J by 3 bases. Germline CDR1 is MNHNS and CDR2 is SASEGT. This CDR3 is CASSLLAEHYNEQFF. CDR3 in DNA: TGTGCCAGCAGTCTACTAGCGGAACACTACAATGAGCAGTTCTTC.